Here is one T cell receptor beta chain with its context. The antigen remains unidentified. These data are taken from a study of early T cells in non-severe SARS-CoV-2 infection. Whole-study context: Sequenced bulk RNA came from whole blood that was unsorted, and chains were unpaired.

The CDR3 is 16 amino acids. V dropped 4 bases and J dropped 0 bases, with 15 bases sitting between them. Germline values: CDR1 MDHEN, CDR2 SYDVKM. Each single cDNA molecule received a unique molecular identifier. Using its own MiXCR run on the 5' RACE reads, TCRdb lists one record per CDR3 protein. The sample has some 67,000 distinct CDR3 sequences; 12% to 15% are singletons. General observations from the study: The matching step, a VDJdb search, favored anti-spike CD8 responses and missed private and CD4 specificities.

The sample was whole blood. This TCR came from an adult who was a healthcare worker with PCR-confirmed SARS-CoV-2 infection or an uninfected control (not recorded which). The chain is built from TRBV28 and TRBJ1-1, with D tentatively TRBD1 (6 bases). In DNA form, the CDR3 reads TGTGCCAGCAGTTCCGTACAGGGATCTTTGAACACTGAAGCTTTCTTT. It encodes CASSSVQGSLNTEAFF.